There are a few counts of the clone carrying this T cell receptor beta chain. This entry comes from a study of Ad26.COV2.S vaccination and SARS-CoV-2 variants. Treatment in this sample: around 19 received Ad26.COV2.S at low or high dose, single or two shots; 5 received placebo; per-sample allocation not given. Material that was analyzed had been drawn on day 63 after the first vaccine or placebo injection. The CDR3 extends over 13 amino acids. Germline-derived CDR1 and CDR2 are LGHDT and YNNKEL (reference sequence). The ends were cut back, 0 bases at V and 5 bases at J, with 5 bases in the middle. Sequencing was performed with immunoSEQ multiplex PCR; in TCRdb, only in-frame clones are kept and a portion is missing. The repertoire holds 300,000 to 400,000 clones, with roughly 90% as singletons.

V and J are TRBV3-1 (or the pseudogene TRBV3-2) and TRBJ2-1, with D unclear. This clonotype was obtained from a person between 18 and 65 years old who received the Ad26.COV2.S COVID-19 vaccine or a placebo. This material consisted of peripheral blood, taken in a trial of Ad26.COV2.S vaccine versus placebo. The CDR3 here is CASSQDINNEQFF. The CDR3 bases are TGTGCCAGCAGCCAAGATATCAACAATGAGCAGTTCTTC.